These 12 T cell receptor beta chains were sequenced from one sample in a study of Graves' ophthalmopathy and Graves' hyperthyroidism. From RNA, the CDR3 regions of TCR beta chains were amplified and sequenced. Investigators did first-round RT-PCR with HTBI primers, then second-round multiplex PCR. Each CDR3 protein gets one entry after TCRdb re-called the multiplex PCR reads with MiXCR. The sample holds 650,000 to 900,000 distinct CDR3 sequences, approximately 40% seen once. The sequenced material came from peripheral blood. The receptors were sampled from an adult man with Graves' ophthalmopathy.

The CDR3 nucleotides read TGCAGTGCTAGAGATAAGAACAGGGGGACTGAAGCTTTCTTT. As protein: CSARDKNRGTEAFF. The chain couples TRBV20-1 to TRBJ1-1; 8 bases are a match to TRBD1. Unmatched junction bases numbered 5, after V lost 0 bases and J lost 5 bases. Per the germline V gene, CDR1 is DFQATT and CDR2 is SNEGSKA (reference sequence). The CDR3 spans 14 residues.

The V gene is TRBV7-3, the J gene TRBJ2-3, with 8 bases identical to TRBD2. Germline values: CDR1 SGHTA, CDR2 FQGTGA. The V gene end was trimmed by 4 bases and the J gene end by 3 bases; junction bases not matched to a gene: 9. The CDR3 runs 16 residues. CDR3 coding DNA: TGTGCCAGCAGCTCCCCGGGGGTAGCGGGAACAGATACGCAGTATTTT. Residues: CASSSPGVAGTDTQYF. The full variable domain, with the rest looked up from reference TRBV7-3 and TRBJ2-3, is GAGVSQTPSNKVTEKGKYVELRCDPISGHTALYWYRQSLGQGPEFLIYFQGTGAADDSGLPNDRFFAVRPEGSVSTLKIQRTERGDSAVYLCASSSPGVAGTDTQYFGPGTRLTVL.

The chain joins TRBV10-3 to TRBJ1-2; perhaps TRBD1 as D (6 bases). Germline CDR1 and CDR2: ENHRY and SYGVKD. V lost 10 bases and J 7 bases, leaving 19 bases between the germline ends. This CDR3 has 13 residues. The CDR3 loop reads CASSLSGAPGYTF. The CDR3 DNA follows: TGTGCCAGCTCCCTCTCGGGGGCGCCTGGCTACACCTTC.

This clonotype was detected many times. This CDR3 reads CSVLTGLNTEAFF. The CDR3 DNA follows: TGCAGCGTTCTTACAGGGCTAAACACTGAAGCTTTCTTT. The chain combines TRBV29-1 with TRBJ1-1, with D perhaps matching TRBD1 (6 bases). Germline lookup yields CDR1 SQVTM and CDR2 ANQGSEA. V was clipped by 5 bases and J by 2 bases, with 12 bases between them. The CDR3 is made up of 13 amino acids.

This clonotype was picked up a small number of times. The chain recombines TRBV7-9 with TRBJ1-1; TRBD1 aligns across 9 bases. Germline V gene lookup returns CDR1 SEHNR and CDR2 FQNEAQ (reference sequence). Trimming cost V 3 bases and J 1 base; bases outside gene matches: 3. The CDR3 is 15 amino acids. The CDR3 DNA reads TGTGCCAGCAGCTTCCAGACAGGGGGGAACACTGAAGCTTTCTTT. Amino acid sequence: CASSFQTGGNTEAFF.

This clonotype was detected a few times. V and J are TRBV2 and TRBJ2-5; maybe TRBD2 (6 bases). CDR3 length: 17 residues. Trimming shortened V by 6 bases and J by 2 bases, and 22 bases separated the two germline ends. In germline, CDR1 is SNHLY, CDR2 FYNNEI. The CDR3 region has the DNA TGTGCCAGCAGCCATCCTAGCGACAGAGAGATGCAAGAGACCCAGTACTTC. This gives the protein CASSHPSDREMQETQYF.

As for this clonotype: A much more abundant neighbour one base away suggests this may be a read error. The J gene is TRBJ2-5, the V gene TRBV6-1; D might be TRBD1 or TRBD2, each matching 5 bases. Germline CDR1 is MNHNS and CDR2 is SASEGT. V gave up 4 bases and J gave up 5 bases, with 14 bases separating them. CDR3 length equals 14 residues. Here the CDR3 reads CASSGAQEVETQYF. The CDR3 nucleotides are TGTGCCAGCAGTGGAGCACAGGAGGTGGAGACCCAGTACTTC.

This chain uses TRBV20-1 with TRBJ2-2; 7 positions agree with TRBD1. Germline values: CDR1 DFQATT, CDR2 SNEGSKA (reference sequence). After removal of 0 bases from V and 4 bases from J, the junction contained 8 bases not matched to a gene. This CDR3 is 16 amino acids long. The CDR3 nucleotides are TGCAGTGCTAGAGACTCAGTACAGGGGATCACCGGGGAGCTGTTTTTT. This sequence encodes CSARDSVQGITGELFF.

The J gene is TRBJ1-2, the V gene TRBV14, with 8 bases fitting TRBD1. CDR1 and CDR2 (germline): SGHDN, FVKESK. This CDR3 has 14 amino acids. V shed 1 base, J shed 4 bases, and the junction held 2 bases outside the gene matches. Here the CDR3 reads CASSQGQGFYGYTF. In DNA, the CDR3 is TGTGCCAGCAGCCAAGGACAGGGGTTCTATGGCTACACCTTC. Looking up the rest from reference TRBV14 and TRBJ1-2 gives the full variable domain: EAGVTQFPSHSVIEKGQTVTLRCDPISGHDNLYWYRRVMGKEIKFLLHFVKESKQDESGMPNNRFLAERTGGTYSTLKVQPAELEDSGVYFCASSQGQGFYGYTFGSGTRLTVV.

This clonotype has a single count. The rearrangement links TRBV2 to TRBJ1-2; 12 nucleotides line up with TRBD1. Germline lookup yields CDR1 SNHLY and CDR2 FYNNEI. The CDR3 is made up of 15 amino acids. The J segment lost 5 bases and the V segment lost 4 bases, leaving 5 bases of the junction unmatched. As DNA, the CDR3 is TGTGCCAGCAGTGCGGGACAGGGGGCTTGGTATGGCTACACCTTC. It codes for CASSAGQGAWYGYTF.

The CDR3 bases are TGTGCCATCAGTGTACGACCTCGGGAAAACGGTTCACCCCTCCACTTT. Translating gives CAISVRPRENGSPLHF. The V gene is TRBV10-3, the J gene TRBJ1-6, with unresolved D. The CDR3 sequence is 16 residues long. V dropped 4 bases and J dropped 9 bases, with 19 bases sitting between them. Germline V lookup: CDR1 ENHRY, CDR2 SYGVKD.

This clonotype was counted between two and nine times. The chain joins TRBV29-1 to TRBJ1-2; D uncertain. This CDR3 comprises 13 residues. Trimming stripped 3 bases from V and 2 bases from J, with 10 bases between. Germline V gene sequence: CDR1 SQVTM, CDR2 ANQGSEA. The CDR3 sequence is CSVDPPTNYGYTF. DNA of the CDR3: TGCAGCGTTGATCCCCCTACAAACTATGGCTACACCTTC.